The clone carrying this TCR beta chain came up many times. This record belongs to a study of neurological immune-mediated disorders. TCRdb reanalysed the 5' RACE reads using MiXCR and keeps one entry per CDR3 protein. The data hold tens of thousands of distinct CDR3 sequences, with about 10% observed a single time. This receptor was obtained from a woman aged 60-75 years with HTLV-1-associated myelopathy (HAM/TSP). Source material: PBMCs.

The CDR3 sequence: CASSLLGELYF. CDR3 sequence (DNA): TGTGCCAGCAGCTTGTTAGGGGAACTGTACTTC. The rearrangement uses TRBV5-6 and TRBJ2-7; TRBD1 is a possible D gene (5 bases). V lost 1 base, J lost 12 bases, and 11 bases lay in between. Germline assignment: CDR1 SGHDT and CDR2 YYEEEE. This CDR3 is 11 amino acids long.